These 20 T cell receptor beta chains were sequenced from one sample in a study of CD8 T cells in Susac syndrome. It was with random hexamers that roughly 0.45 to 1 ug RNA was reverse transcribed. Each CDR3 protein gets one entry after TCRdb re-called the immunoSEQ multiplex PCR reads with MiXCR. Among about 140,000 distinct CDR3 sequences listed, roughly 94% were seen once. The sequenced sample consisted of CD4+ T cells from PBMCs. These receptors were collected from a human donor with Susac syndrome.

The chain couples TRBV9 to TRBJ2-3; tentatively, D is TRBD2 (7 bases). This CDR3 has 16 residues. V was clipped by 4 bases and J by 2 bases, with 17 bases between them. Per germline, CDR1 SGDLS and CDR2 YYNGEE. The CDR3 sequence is CASSPVGGLPTDTQYF. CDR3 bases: TGTGCCAGCAGCCCCGTCGGGGGGCTCCCCACAGATACGCAGTATTTT.

CDR3 bases: TGCAGCGTTAACAGGGGCAGGGACTACAATGAGCAGTTCTTC. Its translation: CSVNRGRDYNEQFF. V is TRBV29-1 and J is TRBJ2-1; TRBD1 agrees at 7 bases. The germline V gene has CDR1 SQVTM and CDR2 ANQGSEA. Trimming removed 5 bases from V and 3 bases from J; junction bases left unmatched: 7. The CDR3 extends over 14 amino acids.

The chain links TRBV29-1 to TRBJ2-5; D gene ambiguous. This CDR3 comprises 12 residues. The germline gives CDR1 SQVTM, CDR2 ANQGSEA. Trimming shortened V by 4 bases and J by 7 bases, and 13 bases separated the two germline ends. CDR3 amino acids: CSVANQVSTQYF. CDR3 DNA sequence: TGCAGCGTTGCCAATCAGGTTTCGACCCAGTACTTC.

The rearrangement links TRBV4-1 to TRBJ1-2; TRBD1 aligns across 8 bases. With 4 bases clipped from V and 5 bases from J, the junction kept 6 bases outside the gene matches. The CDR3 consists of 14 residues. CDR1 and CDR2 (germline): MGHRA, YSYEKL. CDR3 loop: CASSRGQGGYGYTF. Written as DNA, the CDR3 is TGCGCCAGCAGCCGTGGACAGGGAGGGTATGGCTACACCTTC.

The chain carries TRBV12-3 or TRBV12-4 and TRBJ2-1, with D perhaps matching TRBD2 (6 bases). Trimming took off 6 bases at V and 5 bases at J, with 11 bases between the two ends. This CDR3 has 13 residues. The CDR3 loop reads CASRYSGHNEQFF. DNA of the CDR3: TGTGCCAGCAGGTATAGCGGACACAATGAGCAGTTCTTC.

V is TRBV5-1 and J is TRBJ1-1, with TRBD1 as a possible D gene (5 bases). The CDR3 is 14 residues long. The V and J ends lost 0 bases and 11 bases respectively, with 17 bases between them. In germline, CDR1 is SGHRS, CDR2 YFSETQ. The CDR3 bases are TGCGCCAGCAGCTTGGAAGGCGGCAGGGAGTATGCTTTCTTT. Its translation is CASSLEGGREYAFF.

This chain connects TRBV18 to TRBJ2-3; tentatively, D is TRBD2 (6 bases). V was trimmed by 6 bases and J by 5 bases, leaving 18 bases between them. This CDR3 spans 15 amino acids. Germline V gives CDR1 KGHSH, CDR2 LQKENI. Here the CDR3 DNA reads TGTGCCAGCTCCCAAGGTAGCGGATCGGGAGATACGCAGTATTTT. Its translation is CASSQGSGSGDTQYF.

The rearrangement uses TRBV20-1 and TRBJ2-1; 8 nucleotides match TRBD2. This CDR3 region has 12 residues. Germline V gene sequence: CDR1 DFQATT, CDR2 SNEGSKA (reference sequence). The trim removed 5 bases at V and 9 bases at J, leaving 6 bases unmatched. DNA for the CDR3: TGCAGTGCTCCGGGACTAGTCGCTGAGCAGTTCTTC. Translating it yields CSAPGLVAEQFF.

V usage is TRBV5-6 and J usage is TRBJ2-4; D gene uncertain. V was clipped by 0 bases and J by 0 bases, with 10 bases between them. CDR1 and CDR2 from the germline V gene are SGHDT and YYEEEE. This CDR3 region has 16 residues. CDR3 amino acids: CASSLGRQLAKNIQYF. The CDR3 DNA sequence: TGTGCCAGCAGCTTGGGGCGGCAACTAGCCAAAAACATTCAGTACTTC.

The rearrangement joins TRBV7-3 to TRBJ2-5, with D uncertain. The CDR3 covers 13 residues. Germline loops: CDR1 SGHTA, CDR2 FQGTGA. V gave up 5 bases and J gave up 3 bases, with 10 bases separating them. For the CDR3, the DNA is TGTGCCAGCAGCCCAGGTCGGGAAGAGACCCAGTACTTC. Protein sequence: CASSPGREETQYF.

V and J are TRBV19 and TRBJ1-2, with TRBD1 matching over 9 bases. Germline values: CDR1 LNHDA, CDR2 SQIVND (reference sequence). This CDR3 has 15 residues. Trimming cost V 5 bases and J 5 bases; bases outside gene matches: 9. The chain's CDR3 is CASSVRTGAQYGYTF. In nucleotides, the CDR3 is TGTGCCAGTAGTGTCCGGACAGGGGCGCAATATGGCTACACCTTC.

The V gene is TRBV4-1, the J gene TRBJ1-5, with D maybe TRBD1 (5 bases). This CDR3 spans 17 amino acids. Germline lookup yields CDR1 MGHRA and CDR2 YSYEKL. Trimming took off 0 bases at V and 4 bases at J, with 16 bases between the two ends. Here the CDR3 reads CASSQEILLGPNQPQHF. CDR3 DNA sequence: TGCGCCAGCAGCCAAGAGATTCTCCTGGGACCTAATCAGCCCCAGCATTTT.

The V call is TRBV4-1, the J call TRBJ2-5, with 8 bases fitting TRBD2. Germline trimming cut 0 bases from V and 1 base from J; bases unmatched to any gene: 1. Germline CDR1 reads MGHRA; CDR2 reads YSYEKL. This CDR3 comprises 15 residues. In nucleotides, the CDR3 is TGCGCCAGCAGCCAAGAGCGGGGGGTCCAAGAGACCCAGTACTTC. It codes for CASSQERGVQETQYF.

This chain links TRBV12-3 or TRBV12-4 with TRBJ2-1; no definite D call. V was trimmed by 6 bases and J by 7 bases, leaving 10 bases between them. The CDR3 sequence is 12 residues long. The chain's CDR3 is CASSPWVNEQFF. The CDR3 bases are TGTGCCAGCAGCCCCTGGGTGAATGAGCAGTTCTTC.

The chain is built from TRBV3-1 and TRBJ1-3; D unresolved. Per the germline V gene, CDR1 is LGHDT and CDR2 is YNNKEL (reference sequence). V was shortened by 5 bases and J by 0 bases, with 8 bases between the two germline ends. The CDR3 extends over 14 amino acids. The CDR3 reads CASSARFSGNTIYF. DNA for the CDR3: TGTGCCAGCAGCGCCCGATTCTCTGGAAACACCATATATTTT.

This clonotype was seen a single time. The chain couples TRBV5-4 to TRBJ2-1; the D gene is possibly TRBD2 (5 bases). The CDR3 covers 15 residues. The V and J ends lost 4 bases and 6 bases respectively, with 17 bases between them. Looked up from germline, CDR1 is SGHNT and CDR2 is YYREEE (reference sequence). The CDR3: CASSLPRGSANEQFF. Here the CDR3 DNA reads TGTGCCAGCAGCCTCCCCCGGGGAAGCGCCAATGAGCAGTTCTTC.

The CDR3 loop reads CATSIPGQGREKLFF. The CDR3 nucleotides read TGTGCCACCAGCATCCCCGGGCAGGGTCGGGAAAAACTGTTTTTT. The chain uses TRBV15 and TRBJ1-4; a weak D match, TRBD1 (5 bases). Trimming took 4 bases from V and 8 from J, leaving 17 bases between them. CDR3 length: 15 residues. Germline assignment: CDR1 LNHNV and CDR2 YYDKDF (reference sequence).

The CDR3 spells CAWSVRRSLGYTF. The CDR3 DNA follows: TGTGCCTGGAGTGTACGGAGGAGTCTTGGCTACACCTTC. The gene calls are TRBV30 and TRBJ1-2; D unclear. Germline values: CDR1 GTSNPN, CDR2 SVGIG (reference sequence). V lost 0 bases to trimming and J lost 7 bases, with 12 bases between them. The CDR3 is 13 amino acids.

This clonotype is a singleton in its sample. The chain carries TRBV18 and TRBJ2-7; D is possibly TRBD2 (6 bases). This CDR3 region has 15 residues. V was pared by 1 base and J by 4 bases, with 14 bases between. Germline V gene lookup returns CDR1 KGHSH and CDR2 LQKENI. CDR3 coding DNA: TGTGCCAGCTCACCACGCGGGGATGGGGGGTACGAGCAGTACTTC. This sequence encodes CASSPRGDGGYEQYF.

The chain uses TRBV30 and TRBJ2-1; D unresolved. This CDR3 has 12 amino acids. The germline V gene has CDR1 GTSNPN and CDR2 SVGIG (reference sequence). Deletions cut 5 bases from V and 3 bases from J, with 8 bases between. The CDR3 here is CAWGPSYNEQFF. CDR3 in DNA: TGTGCCTGGGGACCCAGCTACAATGAGCAGTTCTTC. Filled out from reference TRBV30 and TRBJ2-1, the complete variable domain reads SQTIHQWPATLVQPVGSPLSLECTVEGTSNPNLYWYRQAAGRGLQLLFYSVGIGQISSEVPQNLSASRPQDRQFILSSKKLLLSDSGFYLCAWGPSYNEQFFGPGTRLTVL.